The TCR beta chain described here comes from a study of cytomegalovirus exposure and HLA in healthy donors. Broader study findings: Researchers catalogued 164 TCR beta chains as cytomegalovirus-associated.

These donors were members of the approximately 110-subject validation cohort, a group separate from the roughly 670-subject first cohort. The V gene end was trimmed by 4 bases and the J gene end by 7 bases; junction bases not matched to a gene: 5. This CDR3 is 15 amino acids long. Per germline, CDR1 MNHEY and CDR2 SMNVEV (reference sequence). Clones were sequenced by immunoSEQ multiplex PCR, and TCRdb holds only the in-frame ones, with some missing. The sample contains 200,000 to 250,000 clones, roughly 84% of which appear only once. Details on this clone: Its cognate antigen is unknown.

The TCR comes from a woman aged 25 to 39 in good health and CMV-seropositive. The chain employs TRBV27 and TRBJ2-4, with TRBD2 matching over 12 bases. Sequenced: PBMCs. The CDR3 DNA reads as TGTGCCAGCAGTTCTATACTAGCGGGAGGCAACATTCAGTACTTC. Translating gives CASSSILAGGNIQYF.